The source of this T cell receptor (beta chain) is a study of identical twins. Study-wide points: The study found that models underestimated out-of-frame TCR alpha sharing in monozygotic twins. Within twin pairs, the out-of-frame alpha sequences they shared showed excess low generation probability.

In germline, CDR1 is SGHVS, CDR2 FQNEAQ. V was clipped by 0 bases and J by 7 bases, with 16 bases between them. The CDR3 is 16 amino acids. Unique molecular identifiers were present on cDNA, and template switching added a universal primer site. In TCRdb, the 5' RACE reads were re-called with MiXCR into one record per CDR3 protein. The sample has around 1.7 million distinct CDR3 sequences, roughly a third seen once. This clonotype is a singleton in its sample. Its target is unknown. This TCR derives from a newborn girl in good health. The chain combines TRBV7-8 with TRBJ1-3, with D perhaps matching TRBD1 (5 bases). The sample comprised cord blood. The CDR3 loop is CASSLASRGRGNTIYF. The CDR3 bases are TGTGCCAGCAGCTTAGCATCTAGGGGCCGTGGGAACACCATATATTTT.